These 29 T cell receptor beta chains were sequenced from one sample in a study of blood T cell repertoires in COVID-19. Sequenced by immunoSEQ multiplex PCR; TCRdb stores in-frame clones only, minus some. The sample has 55,000 to 90,000 clones, around 83% seen once. Sequences were obtained from peripheral blood. Receptor source: a man between 65 and 85 years old with active COVID-19.

This chain joins TRBV5-1 and TRBJ1-1; D might be TRBD1 (5 bases). The CDR3 contains 16 residues. Germline lookup yields CDR1 SGHRS and CDR2 YFSETQ. The V end lost 5 bases, the J end lost 0 bases, and 17 bases lay between the germline ends. The CDR3 DNA reads TGCGCCAGCAGGTCCGGGTGGGGCCGGGTGAACACTGAAGCTTTCTTT. Translated: CASRSGWGRVNTEAFF.

V gene TRBV11-2 combines with J gene TRBJ2-2; D uncertain. Germline V gives CDR1 SGHAT, CDR2 FQNNGV. This CDR3 is 15 amino acids long. V was trimmed by 1 base and J by 5 bases, leaving 11 bases between them. As DNA, the CDR3 is TGTGCCAGCAGCTTAGTTTGGGCCGCGACCGGGGAGCTGTTTTTT. It codes for CASSLVWAATGELFF. Full variable domain (rest looked up from reference TRBV11-2 and TRBJ2-2): EAGVAQSPRYKIIEKRQSVAFWCNPISGHATLYWYQQILGQGPKLLIQFQNNGVVDDSQLPKDRFSAERLKGVDSTLKIQPAKLEDSAVYLCASSLVWAATGELFFGEGSRLTVL.

The genes are TRBV6-1 and TRBJ1-2, with D uncertain. The CDR3 runs 12 residues. Germline assignment: CDR1 MNHNS and CDR2 SASEGT. With 3 bases removed from V and 2 bases from J, the gap between germline ends came to 4 bases. The CDR3 is CASSEGNYGYTF. Here the CDR3 DNA reads TGTGCCAGCAGTGAGGGCAACTATGGCTACACCTTC.

The chain carries TRBV3-1 (or the pseudogene TRBV3-2) and TRBJ2-4; a possible D gene is TRBD2 (6 bases). Trimming took off 4 bases at V and 0 bases at J, with 10 bases between the two ends. The CDR3 is 15 residues long. The germline V gene encodes CDR1 LGHDT and CDR2 YNNKEL (reference sequence). The CDR3 DNA sequence: TGTGCCAGCAGCCGGAGCGGGCCAGCCAAAAACATTCAGTACTTC. Its translation is CASSRSGPAKNIQYF.

The chain carries TRBV25-1 and TRBJ1-5; the D gene is possibly TRBD1 (6 bases). This CDR3 has 16 amino acids. The V gene's germline CDR1 is MGHDK and CDR2 SYGVNS. V lost 1 base, J lost 2 bases, and 12 bases lay in between. CDR3 amino acids: CASSEWGGQGNQPQHF. CDR3 DNA: TGTGCCAGCAGTGAATGGGGGGGGCAGGGCAATCAGCCCCAGCATTTT.

V and J are TRBV5-1 and TRBJ2-5; a weak D match, TRBD1 (6 bases). The CDR3 extends over 15 amino acids. Deletions cut 0 bases from V and 0 bases from J, with 9 bases between. Germline assignment: CDR1 SGHRS and CDR2 YFSETQ. In DNA form, the CDR3 reads TGCGCCAGCAGCTTGGGCCCAGGGGACCAAGAGACCCAGTACTTC. Amino acid sequence: CASSLGPGDQETQYF.

This chain links TRBV5-1 with TRBJ2-4, with 13 positions matching TRBD2. V gave up 0 bases and J gave up 6 bases; unmatched junction bases: 9. The germline gives CDR1 SGHRS, CDR2 YFSETQ. The CDR3 has 18 residues. The DNA for the CDR3 is TGCGCCAGCAGCTTGGTCCCCGGACTAGCGGGAGCGGCAAACATTCAGTACTTC. It specifies CASSLVPGLAGAANIQYF. The full variable domain, completed using reference TRBV5-1 and TRBJ2-4, is KAGVTQTPRYLIKTRGQQVTLSCSPISGHRSVSWYQQTPGQGLQFLFEYFSETQRNKGNFPGRFSGRQFSNSRSEMNVSTLELGDSALYLCASSLVPGLAGAANIQYFGAGTRLSVL.

The chain uses TRBV6-2 or TRBV6-3 and TRBJ1-5, with a possible D match to TRBD1 (5 bases). Trimming took off 6 bases at V and 11 bases at J, with 17 bases between the two ends. The CDR3 length is 13 residues. Looked up from germline, CDR1 is MNHEY and CDR2 is SVGEGT. The CDR3 bases are TGTGCCAGCAGCCAAGACAGTGGAGTGTCCCAGCATTTT. It translates to CASSQDSGVSQHF.

CDR3: CASSESAEAFF. The CDR3 DNA is TGTGCCAGCAGTGAATCTGCTGAAGCTTTCTTT. The V call is TRBV2, the J call TRBJ1-1, with D hard to call. V lost 2 bases to trimming and J lost 6 bases, with 4 bases between them. This CDR3 region has 11 residues. CDR1 SNHLY and CDR2 FYNNEI come from the germline V gene.

CDR3 residues: CASSPWTSGTNEQFF. The CDR3 region has the DNA TGTGCCAGCTCACCCTGGACTAGCGGGACTAATGAGCAGTTCTTC. The rearrangement joins TRBV18 to TRBJ2-1, with 12 bases that match TRBD2. CDR3 length equals 15 residues. Per the germline V gene, CDR1 is KGHSH and CDR2 is LQKENI. V gave up 3 bases and J gave up 7 bases; unmatched junction bases: 4. Complete variable domain (other parts from reference TRBV18 and TRBJ2-1): NAGVMQNPRHLVRRRGQEARLRCSPMKGHSHVYWYRQLPEEGLKFMVYLQKENIIDESGMPKERFSAEFPKEGPSILRIQQVVRGDSAAYFCASSPWTSGTNEQFFGPGTRLTVL.

CDR3 in amino acids: CAWSAYGQASSYNEQFF. The DNA for the CDR3 is TGTGCCTGGAGTGCCTACGGACAGGCAAGCTCCTACAATGAGCAGTTCTTC. The V call is TRBV30, the J call TRBJ2-1; 7 bases are a match to TRBD1. J lost 0 bases, V lost 1 base, and 9 bases had no gene match. Germline CDR1 is GTSNPN and CDR2 is SVGIG (reference sequence). This CDR3 is built from 17 residues.

DNA of the CDR3: TGTGCCAGTAGTACGGACAGGGGACCTGAAAAACTGTTTTTT. As protein: CASSTDRGPEKLFF. V gene TRBV19 combines with J gene TRBJ1-4; 9 bases are shared with TRBD1. The V gene end was trimmed by 4 bases and the J gene end by 7 bases; junction bases not matched to a gene: 4. The CDR3 runs 14 residues. Germline-derived CDR1 and CDR2 are LNHDA and SQIVND (reference sequence).

V usage is TRBV10-3 and J usage is TRBJ2-1, with TRBD2 as a possible D gene (6 bases). Germline V gene lookup returns CDR1 ENHRY and CDR2 SYGVKD. Trimming stripped 0 bases from V and 8 bases from J, with 17 bases between. The CDR3 loop spans 16 amino acids. CDR3 nucleotides: TGTGCCATCAGTGAGTCGTGGGGACTGACGGGGGATGAGCAGTTCTTC. The encoded protein is CAISESWGLTGDEQFF.

Written as DNA, the CDR3 is TGTGCCAGCAGTTCGCGGGATAACTATGGCTACACCTTC. Protein sequence: CASSSRDNYGYTF. This chain uses TRBV12-3 or TRBV12-4 with TRBJ1-2; D call uncertain. Trimming took off 4 bases at V and 1 base at J, with 7 bases between the two ends. The CDR3 runs to 13 residues.

This clone was seen just once. The chain has TRBV28 and TRBJ2-1, with TRBD2 as a possible D gene (5 bases). CDR1 and CDR2 (germline): MDHEN, SYDVKM. V shed 2 bases and J shed 4 bases, with 6 bases lying between them. The length of the CDR3 is 13 residues. CDR3 amino acids: CASSLRGYNEQFF. In DNA, the CDR3 is TGTGCCAGCAGTTTACGGGGTTACAATGAGCAGTTCTTC.

The chain employs TRBV7-3 and TRBJ1-3; the match to TRBD1 covers 7 bases. Germline CDR1 is SGHTA and CDR2 is FQGTGA. The trim removed 5 bases at V and 0 bases at J, leaving 7 bases unmatched. The CDR3 contains 16 residues. The DNA of the CDR3 is TGTGCCAGCAGCGCCGGAGGGGGCCGCTCTGGAAACACCATATATTTT. As protein: CASSAGGGRSGNTIYF.

This chain connects TRBV3-1 (or the pseudogene TRBV3-2) to TRBJ2-2, with 8 nucleotides matching TRBD1. The J segment lost 3 bases and the V segment lost 7 bases, leaving 7 bases of the junction unmatched. Germline V gene lookup returns CDR1 LGHDT and CDR2 YNNKEL (reference sequence). The CDR3 loop spans 15 amino acids. CDR3 bases: TGTGCCAGCACTACCGGGACAGGAGACACCGGGGAGCTGTTTTTT. Translated, it gives CASTTGTGDTGELFF.

This chain uses TRBV5-1 with TRBJ2-1, with a weak D call TRBD2 (5 bases). Germline V gene data show CDR1 as SGHRS and CDR2 as YFSETQ. The CDR3 extends over 13 amino acids. Between the trimmed V and J ends, which lost 2 bases and 5 bases, there was a span of 8 bases. CDR3 in amino acids: CASSFGRDNEQFF. For the CDR3, the DNA is TGCGCCAGCAGCTTCGGGCGGGACAATGAGCAGTTCTTC.

V usage is TRBV6-2 or TRBV6-3 and J usage is TRBJ1-2; D unresolved. The CDR3 loop spans 16 amino acids. V lost 3 bases and J lost 5, with 19 bases in between. Germline assignment: CDR1 MNHEY and CDR2 SVGEGT. The CDR3: CASSYSGTPRPYGYTF. CDR3 bases: TGTGCCAGCAGTTATAGCGGCACCCCGAGGCCTTATGGCTACACCTTC.

This chain connects TRBV20-1 to TRBJ2-1; TRBD2 is a possible D gene (5 bases). The CDR3 has 11 amino acids. Germline V CDR1 and CDR2: DFQATT, SNEGSKA (reference sequence). V was clipped by 5 bases and J by 10 bases, with 12 bases between them. CDR3 sequence (DNA): TGCAGTGCTGGGGAAACGGGGGAGCAGTTCTTC. It is translated as CSAGETGEQFF.

In DNA form, the CDR3 reads TGTGCCAGCAGCTTATGGCGTCAGGGGGCGGGGGAAAAACTGTTTTTT. Translation gives CASSLWRQGAGEKLFF. The J gene is TRBJ1-4, the V gene TRBV7-9, with 8 positions matching TRBD1. The CDR3 loop spans 16 amino acids. Germline V gene lookup returns CDR1 SEHNR and CDR2 FQNEAQ (reference sequence). Trimming at V came to 2 bases and at J to 8 bases, leaving 10 bases not matched to a gene.

V gene TRBV7-2 combines with J gene TRBJ2-5, with D perhaps matching TRBD2 (6 bases). Looked up from germline, CDR1 is SGHTA and CDR2 is FQGNSA. The CDR3 loop spans 15 amino acids. V lost 5 bases, J lost 2 bases, and 15 bases lay in between. The CDR3 protein is CASSAGTRPQETQYF. In nucleotides, the CDR3 is TGTGCCAGCAGCGCCGGGACTCGCCCACAAGAGACCCAGTACTTC.

The chain has TRBV10-3 and TRBJ1-5, with TRBD1 matching over 7 bases. The junction had 5 bases not matched to a gene; V was cut back by 7 bases and J by 5 bases. The CDR3 spans 13 residues. Germline-derived CDR1 and CDR2 are ENHRY and SYGVKD. CDR3 sequence: CAITEGADQPQHF. The DNA for the CDR3 is TGTGCCATCACCGAGGGGGCAGATCAGCCCCAGCATTTT.

This chain uses TRBV11-3 with TRBJ1-4; tentative D call: TRBD1 (6 bases). CDR3 length equals 17 residues. Trimming cost V 10 bases and J 8 bases, with 29 bases left between them. Germline CDR1 reads SGHNT; CDR2 reads YENEEA. The CDR3 spells CANARAGQPVNEEKLFF. The DNA for the CDR3 is TGTGCCAACGCTAGGGCAGGACAGCCGGTAAATGAAGAAAAACTGTTTTTT.

This clone has a handful of counts. V and J are TRBV6-6 and TRBJ2-2; D uncertain. The CDR3 spans 11 residues. Germline V gene data show CDR1 as MNHNY and CDR2 as SVGAGI (reference sequence). V was shortened by 3 bases and J by 7 bases, with 3 bases between the two germline ends. CDR3: CASSYYGELFF. CDR3 DNA: TGTGCCAGCAGTTATTACGGGGAGCTGTTTTTT.

The CDR3 protein is CASSIGLAGGAQFF. The CDR3 DNA follows: TGTGCCAGTAGTATTGGGCTAGCGGGAGGGGCGCAGTTCTTC. The gene calls are TRBV19 and TRBJ2-1; TRBD2 matches at 12 bases. This CDR3 is 14 amino acids long. The germline CDR1 and CDR2 sequences are LNHDA and SQIVND (reference sequence). The V segment lost 3 bases and the J segment 12 bases; nucleotides outside the gene matches: 6.

This clone was seen only once. CDR3 in amino acids: CASSLAGGPYEQYF. CDR3 coding DNA: TGTGCCAGCAGCCTAGCGGGAGGGCCTTACGAGCAGTACTTC. The genes are TRBV6-6 and TRBJ2-7; 12 nucleotides line up with TRBD2. CDR3 length: 14 residues. The trim removed 6 bases at V and 4 bases at J, leaving 4 bases unmatched. In germline, CDR1 is MNHNY, CDR2 SVGAGI (reference sequence).

The chain uses TRBV24-1 and TRBJ1-2; D not certain. V was shortened by 9 bases and J by 4 bases, with 14 bases between the two germline ends. The germline V gene has CDR1 KGHDR and CDR2 SFDVKD. The CDR3 runs 13 residues. CDR3 DNA: TGTGCCACCGGGCCCCTCCAAAGCTATGGCTACACCTTC. It yields the protein CATGPLQSYGYTF.

The rearrangement joins TRBV6-2 or TRBV6-3 to TRBJ2-3, with TRBD2 identical over 10 bases. The V segment lost 10 bases and the J segment 2 bases; nucleotides outside the gene matches: 18. The CDR3 runs to 18 residues. Germline CDR1 and CDR2: MNHEY and SVGEGT. CDR3 in DNA: TGTGCCATCAGCCCTGGGCTAGCGGGAGTCCCCTCCACAGATACGCAGTATTTT. It yields the protein CAISPGLAGVPSTDTQYF.